The next 9 T cell receptor beta chains were all read from a single sample in a study of control samples from healthy donors and cancer patients. Repertoires were generated with immunoSEQ multiplex PCR, while TCRdb's copy carries only in-frame clones and drops some. The table has 150,000 to 200,000 clones, around 90% seen once; the top ten hold around 12%. The specimen was blood. The source is a man aged 30 to 45 in good health.

The chain links TRBV29-1 to TRBJ1-4; D is uncertain. CDR1 is SQVTM and CDR2 is ANQGSEA in the germline V gene. Trimming took off 7 bases at V and 3 bases at J, with 18 bases between the two ends. The CDR3 is made up of 15 amino acids. The CDR3 here is CSAEGSAGANEKLFF. Here the CDR3 DNA reads TGCAGCGCCGAAGGATCTGCCGGGGCTAATGAAAAACTGTTTTTT.

The genes are TRBV4-3 and TRBJ1-1; D gene unclear. V lost 1 base to trimming and J lost 2 bases, with 5 bases between them. Germline-derived CDR1 and CDR2 are LGHNA and YSLEER. This CDR3 region has 13 residues. The CDR3 DNA reads as TGCGCCAGCAGCCAAGTCGCCAACACTGAAGCTTTCTTT. Amino acids: CASSQVANTEAFF.

This clone was seen once. V is TRBV27 and J is TRBJ2-7, with D unclear. The germline V and J ends were trimmed by 3 bases and 5 bases, with 11 bases remaining between them. Per the germline V gene, CDR1 is MNHEY and CDR2 is SMNVEV (reference sequence). This CDR3 has 13 amino acids. The CDR3 nucleotides are TGTGCCAGCAGTTTGGTCCGACTCCACGAGCAGTACTTC. As protein: CASSLVRLHEQYF.

The chain employs TRBV6-2 or TRBV6-3 and TRBJ2-2, with D perhaps TRBD2 (5 bases). Germline loops: CDR1 MNHEY, CDR2 SVGEGT. Trimming removed 2 bases from V and 2 bases from J, with 9 bases in between. This CDR3 comprises 15 residues. The CDR3 bases are TGTGCCAGCAGTTACCAAGCGGTTAACACCGGGGAGCTGTTTTTT. Residues: CASSYQAVNTGELFF.

V and J are TRBV3-1 (or the pseudogene TRBV3-2) and TRBJ1-6; D gene unclear. The CDR3 runs 16 residues. The V end was cut by 0 bases, the J end by 9 bases, with 15 bases between. CDR1 LGHDT and CDR2 YNNKEL come from the germline V gene (reference sequence). CDR3 residues: CASSQDITAKGSPLHF. DNA of the CDR3: TGTGCCAGCAGCCAAGATATTACGGCTAAGGGTTCACCCCTCCACTTT.

The chain joins TRBV30 to TRBJ2-3, with a weak D call TRBD2 (6 bases). The V gene's germline CDR1 is GTSNPN and CDR2 SVGIG (reference sequence). Deletions cut 3 bases from V and 3 bases from J, with 13 bases between. The CDR3 contains 14 residues. CDR3 sequence: CAWRMLALTDTQYF. In DNA, the CDR3 is TGTGCCTGGAGGATGCTAGCGTTAACAGATACGCAGTATTTT.

The V call is TRBV13, the J call TRBJ1-2; the match to TRBD1 covers 9 bases. With 6 bases clipped from V and 1 base from J, the junction kept 9 bases outside the gene matches. Germline CDR1 PRHDT, CDR2 FYEKMQ (reference sequence). The CDR3 contains 16 residues. CDR3 amino acids: CASRYGRTGVNYGYTF. The CDR3 region has the DNA TGTGCCAGCAGGTACGGGAGGACAGGGGTTAACTATGGCTACACCTTC.

The chain employs TRBV6-5 and TRBJ1-1; weak D call: TRBD1 (5 bases). The germline CDR1 and CDR2 sequences are MNHEY and SVGAGI. This CDR3 region has 13 residues. V dropped 6 bases and J dropped 2 bases, with 10 bases sitting between them. The CDR3 here is CASRARDNTEAFF. The CDR3 DNA reads TGTGCCAGCAGAGCCAGGGACAACACTGAAGCTTTCTTT.

The J gene is TRBJ2-7, the V gene TRBV29-1; the D is unclear. Trimming cost V 1 base and J 4 bases, with 8 bases left between them. This CDR3 contains 12 residues. The germline gives CDR1 SQVTM, CDR2 ANQGSEA. The CDR3 bases are TGCAGCGTTGAAGGGAGTTCATACGAGCAGTACTTC. Amino acid sequence: CSVEGSSYEQYF.